This entry lists 13 T cell receptor beta chains sequenced from one sample in a study of CD4 T cells in relation to SARS-CoV-2 and coronaviruses. Measured with immunoSEQ multiplex PCR; TCRdb has only the in-frame clones, and not every one. Of some 21,000 clones in the sample, less than 85% are singletons; the top ten hold around 15%. Before the COVID-19 pandemic, during about 2011-2019, CD4+ T cells were taken from unexposed donors. After about 10 days of culture, CD4+ T cells were isolated. Their antigens are not known. The sequenced sample consisted of CD4+ T cells from PBMCs, cultured in vitro. The receptors stem from a human donor in good health.

This clone was seen once. The chain joins TRBV5-1 to TRBJ2-6; no firm D call. The CDR3 covers 15 residues. In germline, CDR1 is SGHRS, CDR2 YFSETQ. With 0 bases removed from V and 2 bases from J, the gap between germline ends came to 6 bases. Here the CDR3 reads CASSLEGTGANVLTF. The DNA of the CDR3 is TGCGCCAGCAGCTTGGAAGGGACTGGGGCCAACGTCCTGACTTTC.

V usage is TRBV19 and J usage is TRBJ1-2; 9 bases map to TRBD1. Germline assignment: CDR1 LNHDA and CDR2 SQIVND (reference sequence). Trimming at V came to 4 bases and at J to 7 bases, leaving 13 bases not matched to a gene. The CDR3 loop spans 16 amino acids. CDR3 in amino acids: CASSNTGPGTGPGYTF. In DNA, the CDR3 is TGTGCCAGTAGTAACACGGGCCCCGGGACAGGGCCTGGCTACACCTTC. The full variable domain, its missing parts supplied by reference TRBV19 and TRBJ1-2, is DGGITQSPKYLFRKEGQNVTLSCEQNLNHDAMYWYRQDPGQGLRLIYYSQIVNDFQKGDIAEGYSVSREKKESFPLTVTSAQKNPTAFYLCASSNTGPGTGPGYTFGSGTRLTVV.

This rearrangement joins TRBV25-1 to TRBJ2-1; D unresolved. V gave up 7 bases and J gave up 3 bases, with 10 bases separating them. Germline CDR1 MGHDK, CDR2 SYGVNS. CDR3 length: 13 residues. CDR3 sequence (DNA): TGTGCCAGCACTCATACAGTCTACAATGAGCAGTTCTTC. Amino acids: CASTHTVYNEQFF.

J is TRBJ1-5 and V is TRBV29-1, with 7 bases lining up with TRBD1. Germline V gives CDR1 SQVTM, CDR2 ANQGSEA. The CDR3 extends over 13 amino acids. The trim removed 7 bases at V and 4 bases at J, leaving 7 bases unmatched. CDR3 sequence reads: CSAGTDANQPQHF. Here the CDR3 DNA reads TGCAGCGCAGGGACAGATGCAAATCAGCCCCAGCATTTT. Full variable domain (remainder filled in from reference TRBV29-1 and TRBJ1-5): SAVISQKPSRDICQRGTSLTIQCQVDSQVTMMFWYRQQPGQSLTLIATANQGSEATYESGFVIDKFPISRPNLTFSTLTVSNMSPEDSSIYLCSAGTDANQPQHFGDGTRLSIL.

In this sample, this clone turned up a few times. The chain recombines TRBV6-1 with TRBJ1-2; D remains unclear. The germline V and J ends were trimmed by 2 bases and 4 bases, with 14 bases remaining between them. Germline V gene lookup returns CDR1 MNHNS and CDR2 SASEGT. The CDR3 covers 15 residues. The CDR3 spells CASSEREGGVYGYTF. CDR3 in DNA: TGTGCCAGCAGTGAACGGGAAGGTGGAGTCTATGGCTACACCTTC.

The chain couples TRBV4-1 to TRBJ1-1; no clear D gene. Trimming removed 6 bases from V and 0 bases from J, with 11 bases in between. The CDR3 consists of 14 residues. The germline CDR1 and CDR2 sequences are MGHRA and YSYEKL. The CDR3 nucleotides are TGCGCCAGCAGTCCCGGTGATTTGAACACTGAAGCTTTCTTT. Translation: CASSPGDLNTEAFF.

The V and J genes are TRBV2 and TRBJ2-2; a weak D match, TRBD2 (6 bases). V was trimmed by 10 bases and J by 0 bases, leaving 12 bases between them. This CDR3 has 14 amino acids. The germline gives CDR1 SNHLY, CDR2 FYNNEI. The CDR3 DNA reads TGTGCCACCCAGCGGGCGGCGAACACCGGGGAGCTGTTTTTT. Translating it yields CATQRAANTGELFF.

This sequence joins TRBV7-3 and TRBJ2-7; perhaps D is TRBD1 or TRBD2 (5 bases each). CDR3 length equals 15 residues. Germline V gives CDR1 SGHTA, CDR2 FQGTGA. Trimming stripped 3 bases from V and 4 bases from J, with 16 bases between. CDR3 sequence (DNA): TGTGCCAGCAGCTTCTTCCGGGGAAGGGGTTACGAGCAGTACTTC. As protein: CASSFFRGRGYEQYF.

The chain links TRBV5-1 to TRBJ2-5, with 8 bases fitting TRBD1. The CDR3 consists of 15 residues. The junction had 5 bases not matched to a gene; V was cut back by 0 bases and J by 4 bases. The germline gives CDR1 SGHRS, CDR2 YFSETQ. CDR3: CASSLEQGVRETQYF. The CDR3 DNA follows: TGCGCCAGCAGCTTGGAACAGGGGGTTCGAGAGACCCAGTACTTC.

The V gene is TRBV18, the J gene TRBJ2-2, with TRBD2 as a possible D gene (5 bases). The CDR3 consists of 14 residues. CDR1 and CDR2 from the germline V gene are KGHSH and LQKENI. V lost 4 bases to trimming and J lost 4 bases, with 10 bases between them. The CDR3 sequence is CASSLGSGTGELFF. The CDR3 DNA reads as TGTGCCAGCTCACTGGGGAGTGGCACCGGGGAGCTGTTTTTT.

This clone was observed a handful of times. The chain combines TRBV18 with TRBJ1-2; D remains unclear. The CDR3 covers 15 residues. The germline V gene encodes CDR1 KGHSH and CDR2 LQKENI. Trimming shortened V by 2 bases and J by 7 bases, and 17 bases separated the two germline ends. The CDR3: CASSPVLTASGGYTF. CDR3 coding DNA: TGTGCCAGCTCACCAGTTTTAACAGCCTCCGGTGGCTACACCTTC.

The chain uses TRBV10-3 and TRBJ2-1; D is uncertain. V shed 0 bases and J shed 7 bases, with 16 bases lying between them. This CDR3 contains 16 residues. Germline-derived CDR1 and CDR2 are ENHRY and SYGVKD. CDR3 amino acids: CAISESKASSGNEQFF. CDR3 nucleotides: TGTGCCATCAGTGAGTCGAAGGCCTCCTCTGGGAATGAGCAGTTCTTC.

This chain connects TRBV23-1 to TRBJ2-5, with D hard to call. TRBV23-1 is reported as an ORF; its role is uncertain. This CDR3 contains 15 residues. Trimming pared 3 bases from V and 1 base from J, leaving 12 bases between. The CDR3: CASSHLNGAQETQYF. CDR3 sequence (DNA): TGCGCCAGCAGTCACCTCAACGGAGCCCAAGAGACCCAGTACTTC.